This TCR beta chain was profiled in a study of OX40 agonist ivuxolimab in advanced cancers. Overall study: The dose-escalation cohort had hepatocellular carcinoma, melanoma, renal cell or head and neck cancer. With a range of 23 to 79, age averaged about 58 years, and more than 75% were male. Points from the study as a whole: Partial responders at 0.1-3.0 mg/kg had among the lowest clonal expansion.

This table comes from immunoSEQ multiplex PCR, and its TCRdb copy is limited to in-frame clones, with some not included. The sample yields tens of thousands of clones, approximately 85% seen once. On this clone itself: Its cognate antigen is unknown.

This CDR3 has 13 residues. The germline V gene has CDR1 SQVTM and CDR2 ANQGSEA. The germline V and J ends were trimmed by 8 bases and 6 bases, with 18 bases remaining between them. The clonotype was recovered from an adult with an advanced solid tumor such as melanoma, head and neck, liver or kidney cancer. Sample: CD4+ or CD8+ T cells sorted from blood, taken in a trial of the OX40 agonist ivuxolimab. The genes are TRBV29-1 and TRBJ2-3; weak D call: TRBD2 (6 bases). The CDR3 region is CSTMGLGGDTQYF. The CDR3 bases are TGCAGCACGATGGGCCTTGGGGGGGATACGCAGTATTTT.